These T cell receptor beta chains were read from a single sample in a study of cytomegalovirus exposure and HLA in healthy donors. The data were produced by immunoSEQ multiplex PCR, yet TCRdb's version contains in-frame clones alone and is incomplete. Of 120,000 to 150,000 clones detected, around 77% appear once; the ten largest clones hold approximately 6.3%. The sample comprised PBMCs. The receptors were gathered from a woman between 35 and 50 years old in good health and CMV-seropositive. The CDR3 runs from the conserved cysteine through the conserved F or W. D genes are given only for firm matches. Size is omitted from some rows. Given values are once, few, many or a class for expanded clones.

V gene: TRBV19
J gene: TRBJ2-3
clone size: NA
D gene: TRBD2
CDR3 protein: CASSITGGPSTDTQYF
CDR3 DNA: TGTGCCAGTAGTATAACGGGGGGGCCTAGCACAGATACGCAGTATTTT

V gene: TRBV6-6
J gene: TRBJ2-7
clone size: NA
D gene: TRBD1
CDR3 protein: CASSYQGQLYEQYF
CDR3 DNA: TGTGCCAGCAGTTACCAGGGACAGTTATACGAGCAGTACTTC

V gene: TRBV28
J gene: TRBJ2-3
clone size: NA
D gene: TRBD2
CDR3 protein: CASTVGTSGTDTQYF
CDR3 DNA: TGTGCCAGCACGGTAGGGACTAGCGGCACAGATACGCAGTATTTT

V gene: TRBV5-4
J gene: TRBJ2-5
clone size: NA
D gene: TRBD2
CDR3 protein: CASSRGPAGLQETQYF
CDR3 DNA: TGTGCCAGCAGCAGGGGTCCAGCGGGGTTACAAGAGACCCAGTACTTC

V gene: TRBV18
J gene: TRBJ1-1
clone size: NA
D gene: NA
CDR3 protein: CASSLRGMNTEAFF
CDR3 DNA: TGTGCCAGCTCACTCCGGGGGATGAACACTGAAGCTTTCTTT

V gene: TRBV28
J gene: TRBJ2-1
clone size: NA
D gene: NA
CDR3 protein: CASSLAGFYEQFF
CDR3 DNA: TGTGCCAGCAGTTTAGCAGGGTTCTATGAGCAGTTCTTC

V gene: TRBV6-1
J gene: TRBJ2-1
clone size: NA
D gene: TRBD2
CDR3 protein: CASSKGTSGPYNEQFF
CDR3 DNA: TGTGCCAGCAGTAAAGGGACTAGCGGCCCATACAATGAGCAGTTCTTC

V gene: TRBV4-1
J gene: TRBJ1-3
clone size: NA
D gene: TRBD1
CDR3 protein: CASSRGTDTLSGNTIYF
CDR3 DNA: TGCGCCAGCAGCCGAGGGACAGACACTCTCTCTGGAAACACCATATATTTT

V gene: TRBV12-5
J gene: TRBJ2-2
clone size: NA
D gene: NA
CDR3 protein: CASGLDAGHTGELFF
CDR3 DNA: TGTGCTAGTGGTTTGGACGCTGGGCACACCGGGGAGCTGTTTTTT

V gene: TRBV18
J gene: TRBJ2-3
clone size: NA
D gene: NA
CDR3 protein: CASSSPLALDTQYF
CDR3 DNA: TGTGCCAGCTCATCCCCCTTAGCCTTAGATACGCAGTATTTT

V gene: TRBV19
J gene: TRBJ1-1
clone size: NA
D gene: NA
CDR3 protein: CASSNFPRGTEAFF
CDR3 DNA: TGTGCCAGTAGTAATTTCCCTCGGGGCACTGAAGCTTTCTTT

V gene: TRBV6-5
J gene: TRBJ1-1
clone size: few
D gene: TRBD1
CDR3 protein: CATQRGQENTEAFF
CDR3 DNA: TGTGCCACCCAGAGGGGACAGGAGAACACTGAAGCTTTCTTT

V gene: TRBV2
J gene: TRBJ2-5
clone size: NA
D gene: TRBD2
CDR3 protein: CASSRTSGGGMETQYF
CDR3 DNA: TGTGCCAGCAGTCGGACTAGCGGGGGGGGCATGGAGACCCAGTACTTC

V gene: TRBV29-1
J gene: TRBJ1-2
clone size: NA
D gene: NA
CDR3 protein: CSAARDSSYGYTF
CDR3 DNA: TGCAGCGCGGCACGAGACAGCTCCTATGGCTACACCTTC

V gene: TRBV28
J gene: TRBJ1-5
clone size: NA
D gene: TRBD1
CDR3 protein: CASSSAGTGALQPQHF
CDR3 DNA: TGTGCCAGCAGCTCGGCCGGGACAGGGGCCCTTCAGCCCCAGCATTTT

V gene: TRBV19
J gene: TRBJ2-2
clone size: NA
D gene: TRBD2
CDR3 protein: CASSDRGGNTGELFF
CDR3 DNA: TGTGCCAGTAGTGACCGGGGGGGAAACACCGGGGAGCTGTTTTTT

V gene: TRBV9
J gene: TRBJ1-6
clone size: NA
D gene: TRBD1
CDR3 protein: CASSVGTAFSPLHF
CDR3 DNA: TGTGCCAGCAGCGTCGGGACAGCTTTTTCACCCCTCCACTTT

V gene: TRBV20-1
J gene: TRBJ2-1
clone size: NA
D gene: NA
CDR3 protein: CSARLVNEQFF
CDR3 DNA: TGCAGTGCGAGGCTAGTAAATGAGCAGTTCTTC

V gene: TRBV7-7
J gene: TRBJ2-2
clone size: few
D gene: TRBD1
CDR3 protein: CASSPDRVSGELFF
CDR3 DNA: TGTGCCAGCAGCCCCGACAGGGTGTCCGGGGAGCTGTTTTTT

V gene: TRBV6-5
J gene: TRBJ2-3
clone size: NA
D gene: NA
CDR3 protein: CASRDGGTDTQYF
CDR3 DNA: TGTGCCAGCCGCGACGGGGGCACAGATACGCAGTATTTT

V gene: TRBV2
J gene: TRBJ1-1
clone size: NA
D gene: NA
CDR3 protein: CASSDTGKAFF
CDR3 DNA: TGTGCCAGCAGCGACACAGGCAAAGCTTTCTTT

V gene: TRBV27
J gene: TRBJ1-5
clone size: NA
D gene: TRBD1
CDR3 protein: CASRGLGQGGIQPQHF
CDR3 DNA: TGTGCCAGCAGGGGACTGGGGCAGGGGGGAATACAGCCCCAGCATTTT

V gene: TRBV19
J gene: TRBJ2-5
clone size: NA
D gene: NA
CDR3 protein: CASSERSAFQETQYF
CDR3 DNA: TGTGCCAGTAGTGAGAGGTCCGCTTTCCAAGAGACCCAGTACTTC

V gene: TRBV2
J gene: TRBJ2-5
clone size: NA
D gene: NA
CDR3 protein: CASSGQPGETQYF
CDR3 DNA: TGTGCCAGCAGCGGACAGCCAGGGGAGACCCAGTACTTC

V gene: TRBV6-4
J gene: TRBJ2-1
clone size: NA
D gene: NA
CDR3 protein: CASSLTETGKQFF
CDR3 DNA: TGTGCCAGCAGCCTCACGGAGACAGGAAAGCAGTTCTTC

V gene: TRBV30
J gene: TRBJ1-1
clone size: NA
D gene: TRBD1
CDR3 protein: CAWSKVRGTTEAFF
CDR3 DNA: TGTGCCTGGAGTAAAGTCAGGGGGACCACTGAAGCTTTCTTT

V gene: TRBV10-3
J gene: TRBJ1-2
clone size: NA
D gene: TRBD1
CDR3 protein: CAISESSGQGGYGYTF
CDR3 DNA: TGTGCCATCAGTGAGTCAAGTGGACAGGGCGGCTATGGCTACACCTTC

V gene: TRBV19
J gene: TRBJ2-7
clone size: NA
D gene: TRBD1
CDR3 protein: CASSSRDRVLEEQYF
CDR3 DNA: TGTGCCAGTAGTTCCCGGGACAGGGTCCTCGAAGAGCAGTACTTC

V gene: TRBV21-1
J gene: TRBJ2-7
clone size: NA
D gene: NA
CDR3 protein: CASSHRTSCYEQYF
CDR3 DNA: TGTGCCAGCAGCCACCGGACTAGCTGTTACGAGCAGTACTTC

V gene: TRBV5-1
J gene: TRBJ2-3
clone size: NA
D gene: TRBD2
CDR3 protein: CASSLVGGLLTDTQYF
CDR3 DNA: TGCGCCAGCAGCTTGGTCGGGGGGTTGTTAACAGATACGCAGTATTTT

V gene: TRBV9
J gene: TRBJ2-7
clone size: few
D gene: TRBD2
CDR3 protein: CASSDGTSGGLYEQYF
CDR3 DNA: TGTGCCAGCAGCGACGGGACTAGCGGGGGTCTATACGAGCAGTACTTC

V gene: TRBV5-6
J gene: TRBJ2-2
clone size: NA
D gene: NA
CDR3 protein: CASSLPAGNTGELFF
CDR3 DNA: TGTGCCAGCAGCTTGCCGGCGGGGAACACCGGGGAGCTGTTTTTT